The rows below give T cell receptor beta chains drawn from one sample of a study of Graves' ophthalmopathy and Graves' hyperthyroidism. TCRdb used MiXCR to reprocess the multiplex PCR reads, holding one entry per CDR3 protein. The sample contains approximately 410,000 distinct CDR3 sequences, approximately 15% of which appear only once. Sequencing input: peripheral blood. The receptor set was obtained from a woman aged 18-29 years with stable Graves' hyperthyroidism. CDR3s include the opening cysteine and the closing phenylalanine or tryptophan. The D gene is left open where the match is weak. Clone size is given for some rows only: seen once, a few or many times, or a class if the clone is expanded.

D gene	J gene	V gene	clone size	CDR3 protein	CDR3 DNA
-	TRBJ1-5	TRBV6-1	-	CASSGAPPGVNQPQHF	TGTGCCAGCAGTGGGGCCCCCCCAGGCGTAAATCAGCCCCAGCATTTT
-	TRBJ1-5	TRBV15	many	CATSLRRGEKNQPQHF	TGTGCCACCAGCCTTCGGAGGGGTGAGAAGAATCAGCCCCAGCATTTT
TRBD1	TRBJ1-5	TRBV7-2	-	CASSQTGVMGQPQHF	TGTGCCAGCAGCCAGACAGGGGTAATGGGGCAGCCCCAGCATTTT
TRBD1	TRBJ1-1	TRBV6-1	many	CASSRRTGENTEAFF	TGTGCCAGCAGTAGAAGGACAGGGGAGAACACTGAAGCTTTCTTT
-	TRBJ1-1	TRBV6-5	many	CASSSPSDITTEAFF	TGTGCCAGCAGTTCTCCTTCAGATATAACCACTGAAGCTTTCTTT
-	TRBJ1-2	TRBV6-2/TRBV6-3	few	CASSYGGTANYGYTF	TGTGCCAGCAGTTACGGGGGGACGGCTAACTATGGCTACACCTTC
-	TRBJ1-2	TRBV20-1	many	CSASDGSNYGYTF	TGCAGTGCTAGTGACGGCTCTAACTATGGCTACACCTTC
-	TRBJ2-7	TRBV7-2	many	CASSLAGLDGEQYF	TGTGCCAGCAGCTTAGCGGGCCTCGATGGAGAGCAGTACTTC
-	TRBJ1-6	TRBV20-1	many	CSDSVAELSPLHF	TGCAGTGATTCTGTGGCGGAGCTTTCACCCCTCCACTTT
-	TRBJ1-1	TRBV12-3/TRBV12-4	many	CASSSPRRRGYTEAFF	TGTGCCAGCAGCTCCCCCCGACGAAGGGGGTACACTGAAGCTTTCTTT
TRBD1	TRBJ2-7	TRBV2	many	CASSEALMGQGKQYF	TGTGCCAGCAGTGAAGCGCTTATGGGACAGGGCAAGCAGTACTTC
TRBD1	TRBJ1-1	TRBV12-5	many	CASGRKQGPHPNTEAFF	TGTGCTAGTGGCCGTAAACAGGGGCCCCATCCAAACACTGAAGCTTTCTTT
-	TRBJ2-1	TRBV19	few	CASSSGRGWWDNEQFF	TGTGCCAGTTCTTCAGGGAGGGGGTGGTGGGACAATGAGCAGTTCTTC
-	TRBJ1-1	TRBV2	many	CATQGSMNTEAFF	TGTGCCACCCAGGGGAGCATGAACACTGAAGCTTTCTTT
TRBD1	TRBJ1-1	TRBV18	few	CASSPAGGNLNTEAFF	TGTGCCAGCTCACCAGCAGGGGGCAATCTGAACACTGAAGCTTTCTTT
TRBD1	TRBJ1-5	TRBV4-2	few	CASSQGQGVSNQPQHF	TGTGCCAGCAGCCAAGGACAGGGGGTAAGCAATCAGCCCCAGCATTTT
-	TRBJ2-7	TRBV4-1	many	CASSQEGDTLSSYEQYF	TGCGCCAGCAGCCAAGAAGGGGACACCCTCAGCTCCTACGAGCAGTACTTC
-	TRBJ2-5	TRBV3-1	many	CASSRIKETQYF	TGTGCCAGCAGCCGTATCAAAGAGACCCAGTACTTC
-	TRBJ2-4	TRBV29-1	many	CSVREVGEDIQYF	TGCAGCGTGAGGGAGGTCGGAGAGGACATTCAGTACTTC
-	TRBJ1-5	TRBV6-2/TRBV6-3	many	CASEDGLSNQPQHF	TGTGCCAGCGAAGATGGGTTGAGCAATCAGCCCCAGCATTTT
-	TRBJ1-5	TRBV18	-	CASSPMAGGANQPQHF	TGTGCCAGCTCACCGATGGCAGGAGGTGCCAATCAGCCCCAGCATTTT
-	TRBJ1-6	TRBV11-2	many	CASSVDSGGHSPLHF	TGTGCCAGCAGCGTGGACAGCGGCGGACATTCACCCCTCCACTTT
-	TRBJ1-1	TRBV12-3/TRBV12-4	many	CASSQTVFRTEAFF	TGTGCCAGCAGCCAGACAGTTTTCAGGACTGAAGCTTTCTTT
-	TRBJ2-5	TRBV6-5	many	CASSYSNRETQYF	TGTGCCAGCAGTTACTCGAATCGGGAGACCCAGTACTTC
TRBD1	TRBJ1-5	TRBV6-5	many	CASSYGQGAEPQHF	TGTGCCAGCAGTTACGGCCAGGGGGCTGAGCCCCAGCATTTT
-	TRBJ1-5	TRBV24-1	-	CATTGKKKPQHF	TGTGCCACCACCGGAAAAAAGAAGCCCCAGCATTTT
-	TRBJ1-5	TRBV9	few	CASSLSGVQPQHF	TGTGCCAGCAGTCTCTCAGGGGTACAGCCCCAGCATTTT
-	TRBJ1-6	TRBV27	many	CASSLLPGTVNSPLHF	TGTGCCAGCAGTTTGCTTCCGGGGACGGTAAATTCACCCCTCCACTTT
-	TRBJ1-1	TRBV6-5	many	CASSYLDHTEAFF	TGTGCCAGCAGTTACTTGGACCACACTGAAGCTTTCTTT
-	TRBJ1-3	TRBV13	many	CASSLPGSGNTIYF	TGTGCCAGCAGCTTGCCGGGAAGTGGAAACACCATATATTTT
-	TRBJ2-2	TRBV7-7	many	CASSLGITGNTGELFF	TGTGCTAGCAGCTTAGGGATTACGGGGAACACCGGGGAGCTGTTTTTT
-	TRBJ1-2	TRBV9	few	CASSVGNRPLAGYTF	TGTGCCAGCAGCGTAGGGAACAGACCCCTGGCGGGCTACACCTTC
TRBD1	TRBJ1-1	TRBV5-5	many	CASSLGMQGANTEAFF	TGTGCCAGCAGCTTGGGTATGCAGGGGGCGAACACTGAAGCTTTCTTT
-	TRBJ1-1	TRBV15	many	CATSRDVNTEAFF	TGTGCCACCAGCAGAGATGTGAACACTGAAGCTTTCTTT
TRBD2	TRBJ2-7	TRBV7-9	many	CASSLGLAAFYEQYF	TGTGCCAGCAGCCTCGGACTAGCCGCTTTCTACGAGCAGTACTTC
-	TRBJ2-5	TRBV12-3/TRBV12-4	many	CASSVQDRETQYF	TGTGCCAGCAGTGTACAGGATCGAGAGACCCAGTACTTC
-	TRBJ1-1	TRBV15	-	CATSRDGGSTEAFF	TGTGCCACCAGCAGAGACGGGGGCAGCACTGAAGCTTTCTTT
-	TRBJ2-7	TRBV12-3/TRBV12-4	-	CASSPLASTAYEQYF	TGTGCCAGCAGCCCCCTAGCTTCCACTGCATACGAGCAGTACTTC
-	TRBJ1-2	TRBV24-1	many	CATSPLGSNYGYTF	TGTGCCACCAGTCCCCTAGGATCTAACTATGGCTACACCTTC
TRBD1	TRBJ1-1	TRBV13	many	CASSPRQGGNTEAFF	TGTGCCAGCAGTCCCCGACAGGGGGGGAACACTGAAGCTTTCTTT
-	TRBJ2-5	TRBV28	many	CASSEALLKKTQYF	TGTGCCAGCAGTGAGGCTCTATTGAAGAAGACCCAGTACTTC
-	TRBJ1-2	TRBV6-2/TRBV6-3	-	CASSGGSGAKGYTF	TGTGCCAGCAGTGGGGGTAGCGGGGCGAAGGGCTACACCTTC
-	TRBJ2-7	TRBV7-9	-	CASSSSTGGVYEQYF	TGTGCCAGCAGCTCGTCTACAGGGGGGGTCTACGAGCAATACTTC
-	TRBJ1-3	TRBV9	-	CASPRNTIYF	TGTGCCAGCCCACGAAACACCATATATTTT
TRBD1	TRBJ1-1	TRBV20-1	few	CSASPGTGNTEAFF	TGCAGTGCTAGTCCCGGGACAGGGAACACTGAAGCTTTCTTT
-	TRBJ2-7	TRBV6-1	many	CASRGAISLSYEQYF	TGTGCCAGCAGGGGGGCAATTTCCCTCTCCTACGAGCAGTACTTC